This record concerns one T cell receptor beta chain sequence. The data were taken from a study of blood T cell repertoires in COVID-19. Study context: COVID-19 samples, acute and convalescent, were from the United States, Italy and Spain. T cells, B-cell-depleted T cells, or PBMCs supplied cDNA or gDNA.

CDR3 length: 11 residues. Germline V gene sequence: CDR1 MDHEN, CDR2 SYDVKM. V was cut by 8 bases and J by 4 bases, with 6 bases left in between. Per the authors' pipeline: Estimated nucleated cell counts came from reference gene primer amplification. Produced via immunoSEQ multiplex PCR; TCRdb's table is partial and in-frame only. That table is the source of V, J and clone size, and D and trimming were worked out from the DNA. The top ten hold roughly 5% of the sample, which has 120,000 to 150,000 clones, around 87% seen once. Sequenced: peripheral blood. This receptor was identified in a human donor in a cohort sampled during active COVID-19. The chain carries TRBV28 and TRBJ1-3; no reliable D call. The CDR3 loop is CASSVGNTIYF. In DNA, the CDR3 is TGTGCCAGCTCGGTGGGAAACACCATATATTTT.